The clone carrying this T cell receptor beta chain was found a few times. Its specificity is not known. The second PCR ran about 6 to 12 cycles with a sample-barcoded 5' primer and J-beta primers. The authors tagged each cDNA molecule using a template-switch adaptor with 12 random nucleotides. TCRdb recomputed calls from the 5' RACE reads with MiXCR, one row per CDR3 protein. The data contain roughly 1,500,000 distinct CDR3 sequences, around 39% of them singletons. The sample originates from a study of blood T cells in healthy people across ages. Points from the study as a whole: Higher naive T cell percentage went strongly together with higher TCR beta diversity. Getting older went along with TCR beta diversity per million T cells dropping roughly linearly.

This sequence originates from a woman aged 18-29 years in good health. Sequencing used blood.

CDR3 sequence reads: CAISDPGTGIYGYTF. CDR3 in DNA: TGTGCCATCAGTGATCCCGGGACAGGCATCTATGGCTACACCTTC. This chain connects TRBV10-3 to TRBJ1-2; TRBD1 aligns across 8 bases. The V gene end was trimmed by 3 bases and the J gene end by 4 bases; junction bases not matched to a gene: 7. The CDR3 runs to 15 residues. The germline CDR1 and CDR2 sequences are ENHRY and SYGVKD.